This T cell receptor beta chain derives from a study of T cell repertoires in cytomegalovirus infection. For the study at large: CMV infection plus the matching HLA type was flagged by public TCR beta signatures.

Germline V gene data show CDR1 as SEHNR and CDR2 as FQNEAQ (reference sequence). The CDR3 is 13 residues long. V trimming: 3 bases; J trimming: 7 bases; junction bases outside the gene matches: 4. MiXCR was run by TCRdb on the reads, yielding one entry per CDR3 protein. The data show 150,000 to 200,000 distinct CDR3 sequences, over 13% seen once. This clonotype showed up many times. Its cognate antigen is unknown. Overall study results and limits: CMV-specific TCR beta clonotypes restricted by HLA-C dominated the ex vivo response. Based on cumulative public TCR beta family frequency, carriers of CMV plus the relevant HLA were identified.

This sequence was found in a human donor in good health (CMV status not recorded). Some clones in this sample may be carry-over from other donors' samples. The chain carries TRBV7-9 and TRBJ1-1; 8 bases are a match to TRBD1. Sequenced input: PBMCs. The CDR3 here is CASSLDRAYEAFF. CDR3 in DNA: TGTGCCAGCAGCTTGGACAGGGCCTATGAAGCTTTCTTT.